This paragraph reports one T cell receptor (beta chain). This clone was seen a few times. Its recognized antigen is unknown. No base quality information exists; no much larger clone differs at one position. The data were taken from a study of blood T cell repertoires in COVID-19 (dated by TCRdb to 2019 to 2021). Background on the whole study: The collaborator samples originated in the United States, Italy and Spain and spanned the acute and convalescent phases of COVID-19. The material from the prospective study consisted of cDNA or gDNA derived from T cells, B-cell-depleted T cells, or PBMCs. Sample metadata almost always included a de-identified subject ID, COVID-19 status, age in years and sex. Samples were obtained from the ongoing ImmuneRACE study (first 160 participants) and from roughly 1,300 subjects provided by 6 global collaborators. The repertoires were made available in a free public database intended to serve as a resource for research on the immune response to SARS-CoV-2. The dataset comprised deeply sampled blood TCRbeta repertoires from subjects exposed to, actively infected with, or recovered from COVID-19. Where available, HLA class I and class II types were taken from metadata supplied by the sample provider and were not determined by assay-based typing. Broad study findings and their caveats: The quantity of clinical and demographic metadata differed by source and by participant and was supplied without curation.

TCRbeta CDR3 regions were amplified from genomic DNA using the immunoSEQ Assay, a bias-controlled multiplex PCR. In the original analysis: The number of nucleated cells in each sample was estimated by amplification of reference gene primers within the assay. To quantify the absolute abundance of each unique TCRbeta CDR3 rearrangement, sequence reads were collapsed and filtered. For each sample, productive Simpson clonality was calculated as the square root of Simpson's diversity index over productive rearrangements. Held by TCRdb, this immuneACCESS table contains in-frame sequences only and omits some clones. Under half of the omission traces to an unresolved V gene where checked; the cause of the rest is unknown. That table supplies the V and J calls and clone size; D and trimming were determined from the DNA. For this sample the table gives some 400,000 clones, of which 70% to 90% were detected only once. About 2.5% of the sample belongs to the ten largest clones.

At one collaborating source in Seattle, patients were enrolled during active infection and were followed longitudinally through the course of disease. Each collaborating institution followed its own protocols to collect whole blood in K2EDTA tubes. For TCRbeta analysis, collaborators shipped samples in one of three forms: frozen whole blood, isolated PBMCs, or DNA extracted from either of those sample types. The CDR3 goes from the cysteine to the phenylalanine over 15 residues. The sequence is cut down to CDR3 DNA, 45 bases in frame from base 1. A distance of 18 bases separates the germline ends of V and J, which lose 6 bases and 6 bases respectively. CDR1 and CDR2 are read off the germline V gene as SNHLY and FYNNEI.

Specimen: peripheral blood. This TCR was recovered from a woman in her sixties or seventies with COVID-19, enrolled during active disease. Recombination connected TRBV2 to TRBJ1-5; the D gene is perhaps TRBD1, from 5 matching bases. The CDR3 is CASSPNGGEVQPQHF. The bases read TGTGCCAGCAGCCCGAACGGAGGGGAGGTTCAGCCCCAGCATTTT.